In this sample, the clone carrying this T cell receptor (beta chain) turned up a few times. Its specificity is not known. Each CDR3 protein gets one entry after TCRdb re-called the RT-PCR reads with MiXCR. The sample lists about 500,000 distinct CDR3 sequences; 7.2% were seen once. This sample stems from a study of response to subunit inactivated influenza vaccine. Findings and caveats of the study: Seasonal influenza vaccination, on each occasion, was suggested by the authors to recruit few new T cells.

Looked up from germline, CDR1 is KGHSH and CDR2 is LQKENI. The CDR3 is made up of 17 amino acids. With 6 bases removed from V and 2 bases from J, the gap between germline ends came to 22 bases. The chain joins TRBV18 to TRBJ2-5; D may match TRBD1 or TRBD2 (6 bases each). This TCR derives from a man between 50 and 75 years old who received an inactivated influenza vaccine. Sequences were derived from PBMCs from blood, sampled roughly 24 months after vaccination. CDR3 bases: TGTGCCAGCTCGACCCGAGGGGGTAGCGGAACTCAAGAGACCCAGTACTTC. Protein product: CASSTRGGSGTQETQYF.